This T cell receptor (beta chain) was identified during a study of cytomegalovirus exposure and HLA in healthy donors. Notes on the study in general: Sequencing likely caused a cluster of highly shared sequence variants. Most of the TCR beta V segments (in an earlier analysis) were productive either about 87% or about 30% of the time. Among CMV-associated TCR beta chains, most appeared HLA-restricted in a later analysis.

This clone came up once. Antigen unknown. The donors gave bone marrow, and they were healthy. CDR1 and CDR2 (germline): SGHVS, FQNEAQ. The CDR3 is 14 amino acids. V was pared by 1 base and J by 1 base, with 4 bases between. The study ran its PCR with 60 Vbeta and 13 Jbeta primers. Clones were read by immunoSEQ multiplex PCR, and TCRdb kept only the in-frame ones, dropping some. Of about 52,000 clones listed, roughly three fifths are singletons. Sequencing was carried out using PBMCs. This chain uses TRBV7-8 with TRBJ2-2; D gene unclear. The clonotype was recovered from a human donor in good health. The CDR3 nucleotides are TGTGCCAGCAGCTTAGGAGGGAACACCGGGGAGCTGTTTTTT. Protein: CASSLGGNTGELFF.